The next 23 T cell receptor beta chains were all read from a single sample in a study of beta chain features in type 1 diabetes. As every portion of the isolated RNA was reverse transcribed, the sequencing read expressed TCRB transcripts. Here immunoSEQ multiplex PCR was the method, and the copy in TCRdb shows in-frame clones only, minus some. The sample contains approximately 280,000 clones, roughly 15% of which appear only once. These receptors lack a known antigen. General observations from the study: Type 1 diabetes patients had moderately but significantly shorter TCRB CDR3s in all four CD4+ subsets.

Sequencing was performed on naive CD4+ T cells from blood. Receptor source: a man between 18 and 35 years old with type 1 diabetes.

This clone has just a few counts. This chain joins TRBV5-6 and TRBJ1-2; 7 bases map to TRBD1. With 1 base clipped from V and 5 bases from J, the junction kept 2 bases outside the gene matches. The germline V gene has CDR1 SGHDT and CDR2 YYEEEE. This CDR3 is 13 amino acids long. The CDR3 reads CASSLTGEYGYTF. The CDR3 DNA reads as TGTGCCAGCAGCTTGACAGGGGAGTATGGCTACACCTTC.

The chain carries TRBV11-2 and TRBJ2-5, with D perhaps matching TRBD1 (6 bases). The end of the DNA is better explained by TRBJ2-7, so the J call may be wrong. This CDR3 has 12 amino acids. The germline CDR1 and CDR2 sequences are SGHAT and FQNNGV. The CDR3 loop reads CASRTGTNEQYF. Written as DNA, the CDR3 is TGTGCCAGCCGCACAGGGACGAACGAGCAGTACTTC.

This clone came up a few times. The V and J genes are TRBV7-2 and TRBJ2-3; D not certain. The CDR3 covers 15 residues. Between the trimmed V and J ends, which lost 4 bases and 0 bases, there was a span of 11 bases. CDR1 and CDR2 (germline): SGHTA, FQGNSA. CDR3 DNA sequence: TGTGCCAGCAGCTACCTACAGCCTAGCACAGATACGCAGTATTTT. This codes for CASSYLQPSTDTQYF.

A few counts support this clone. The chain employs TRBV12-5 and TRBJ2-3; D is unclear. CDR1 is LGHNT, CDR2 FRNRAP, per germline. V was cut by 1 base and J by 4 bases, with 9 bases left in between. The CDR3 extends over 14 amino acids. CDR3 coding DNA: TGTGCTAGTGGTTTGGGGAGCACCGCAGATACGCAGTATTTT. Translating gives CASGLGSTADTQYF.

This rearrangement joins TRBV27 to TRBJ2-2, with unresolved D. V was shortened by 4 bases and J by 0 bases, with 9 bases between the two germline ends. This CDR3 spans 15 amino acids. The germline gives CDR1 MNHEY, CDR2 SMNVEV (reference sequence). CDR3 sequence reads: CASSSIVANTGELFF. CDR3 bases: TGTGCCAGCAGTTCTATTGTAGCGAACACCGGGGAGCTGTTTTTT.

This clone was counted a few times. This chain joins TRBV4-1 and TRBJ1-1; 7 bases match TRBD1. This CDR3 comprises 15 residues. The germline gives CDR1 MGHRA, CDR2 YSYEKL. V lost 1 base to trimming and J lost 5 bases; unmatched junction nucleotides: 7. The CDR3 nucleotides are TGCGCCAGCAGCCAAGCCGACAGGGAGCTTACTGAAGCTTTCTTT. Protein sequence: CASSQADRELTEAFF.

The chain links TRBV5-4 to TRBJ2-4; D may be TRBD2 (5 bases). This CDR3 has 16 residues. V lost 0 bases, J lost 8 bases, and 18 bases lay in between. CDR1 SGHNT and CDR2 YYREEE come from the germline V gene (reference sequence). The CDR3 reads CASSLDGLGVGDIQYF. The DNA for the CDR3 is TGTGCCAGCAGCTTGGATGGTCTGGGTGTGGGAGACATTCAGTACTTC.

This clone was seen a handful of times. The rearrangement links TRBV6-6 to TRBJ2-3, with a weak D call TRBD2 (5 bases). The V and J ends lost 0 bases and 1 base respectively, with 5 bases between them. The CDR3 has 14 residues. CDR1 is MNHNY, CDR2 SVGAGI, per germline (reference sequence). The chain's CDR3 is CASSYSSGTDTQYF. For the CDR3, the DNA is TGTGCCAGCAGTTACTCTAGCGGCACAGATACGCAGTATTTT.

V usage is TRBV27 and J usage is TRBJ2-7; TRBD2 matches 8 bases. Per the germline V gene, CDR1 is MNHEY and CDR2 is SMNVEV (reference sequence). The CDR3 consists of 15 residues. J gave up 2 bases and V 5 bases, and 8 bases lay outside the gene matches. CDR3 DNA: TGTGCCAGCAGTCCCCGGGGTAGCGGGACCTACGAGCAGTACTTC. Amino acid sequence: CASSPRGSGTYEQYF.

The V gene is TRBV5-4, the J gene TRBJ2-7, with TRBD1 as a possible D gene (6 bases). This CDR3 is built from 15 residues. Trimming left V 0 bases short and J 0 bases short, with 10 bases between. Germline V gene data show CDR1 as SGHNT and CDR2 as YYREEE (reference sequence). This CDR3 is CASSLEGDRSYEQYF. In DNA, the CDR3 is TGTGCCAGCAGCTTGGAGGGGGACCGCTCCTACGAGCAGTACTTC.

This chain connects TRBV11-2 to TRBJ1-2; 9 bases match TRBD1. The CDR3 has 16 residues. Germline V lookup: CDR1 SGHAT, CDR2 FQNNGV. J was trimmed by 3 bases and V by 5 bases; bases with no gene match: 10. For the CDR3, the DNA is TGTGCCAGCAGCCCTCCCGGGACAGGGAATTACTATGGCTACACCTTC. Encoded protein: CASSPPGTGNYYGYTF.

This clone was observed a few times. The DNA is omitted, as the CDR3 cannot be located on it reliably, and the CDR3 follows TCRdb's listing. The chain carries TRBV30 and TRBJ2-7; the table's D call TRBD1 went unverified against the DNA. Per the germline V gene, CDR1 is GTSNPN and CDR2 is SVGIG (reference sequence). The CDR3 is 10 amino acids in total, end residues counted. The chain's CDR3 is CAWGTGNLGF.

The CDR3 sequence: CASSEGGGETQYF. The CDR3 DNA follows: TGTGCCAGCAGTGAAGGGGGTGGAGAGACCCAGTACTTC. This chain connects TRBV6-4 to TRBJ2-5, with D maybe TRBD1 (6 bases). The CDR3 covers 13 residues. Trimming removed 3 bases at V and 4 bases at J, with 9 bases between. The germline V gene encodes CDR1 MRHNA and CDR2 SNTAGT.

This clone was recorded once. J is TRBJ1-1 and V is TRBV5-4, with D possibly TRBD1 on 6 matching bases. Germline assignment: CDR1 SGHNT and CDR2 YYREEE (reference sequence). V lost 3 bases and J 4 bases, leaving 13 bases between the germline ends. This CDR3 has 14 residues. In nucleotides, the CDR3 is TGTGCCAGCAGCTCCGGTAGCAGGGGCACTGAAGCTTTCTTT. Residues: CASSSGSRGTEAFF.

This sequence joins TRBV27 and TRBJ2-5, with a weak D call TRBD2 (6 bases). The CDR3 is made up of 15 amino acids. The V end lost 2 bases, the J end lost 2 bases, and 12 bases lay between the germline ends. Looked up from germline, CDR1 is MNHEY and CDR2 is SMNVEV (reference sequence). This chain's CDR3 is CASSLVASAQETQYF. The DNA of the CDR3 is TGTGCCAGCAGTTTAGTCGCTAGCGCACAAGAGACCCAGTACTTC.

The J gene is TRBJ2-1, the V gene TRBV30, with D tentatively TRBD2 (5 bases). CDR1 and CDR2 (germline): GTSNPN, SVGIG (reference sequence). Trimming removed 1 base at V and 0 bases at J, with 7 bases between. The CDR3 is 14 residues long. CDR3 region: CAWSAGISYNEQFF. The DNA of the CDR3 is TGTGCCTGGAGTGCCGGGATCTCCTACAATGAGCAGTTCTTC.

This clone was counted between two and nine times. The chain recombines TRBV28 with TRBJ1-1; 8 bases fit TRBD1. The J segment lost 6 bases and the V segment lost 6 bases, leaving 18 bases of the junction unmatched. This CDR3 has 17 amino acids. CDR1 and CDR2 from the germline V gene are MDHEN and SYDVKM. Here the CDR3 reads CASSLSRSTGVYAEAFF. The CDR3 DNA sequence: TGTGCCAGCAGCCTCTCCCGGTCGACAGGGGTGTACGCTGAAGCTTTCTTT.

This clone was seen a few times. The CDR3 DNA reads TGTGCCAGCAGTTACTCCTCTGGGGGGGGGTCGGATACGCAGTATTTT. Translation gives CASSYSSGGGSDTQYF. The chain links TRBV6-5 to TRBJ2-3; 7 nucleotides agree with TRBD2. The CDR3 spans 16 residues. The V segment lost 0 bases and the J segment 6 bases; nucleotides outside the gene matches: 9. From germline, CDR1 is MNHEY and CDR2 SVGAGI.

This clone was seen a few times. The rearrangement uses TRBV5-4 and TRBJ1-1; D is unresolved. The V gene lost 3 bases and the J gene lost 0 bases, with 12 bases spanning the gap. The CDR3 spans 15 residues. Germline V gene lookup returns CDR1 SGHNT and CDR2 YYREEE (reference sequence). CDR3 DNA sequence: TGTGCCAGCAGCTCCGACATGATGATGAACACTGAAGCTTTCTTT. Translating gives CASSSDMMMNTEAFF.

This chain connects TRBV9 to TRBJ2-3; D ambiguous. The germline V gene encodes CDR1 SGDLS and CDR2 YYNGEE. V lost 7 bases, J lost 4 bases, and 4 bases lay in between. The CDR3 loop spans 10 amino acids. CDR3 in DNA: TGTGCCAGCGGAGCAGATACGCAGTATTTT. Protein product: CASGADTQYF.

This clone was seen only a few times. This sequence joins TRBV29-1 and TRBJ1-1; the D gene is possibly TRBD1 (5 bases). Trimming removed 5 bases at V and 5 bases at J, with 15 bases between. The CDR3 runs to 13 residues. Looked up from germline, CDR1 is SQVTM and CDR2 is ANQGSEA. This CDR3 reads CSVKGLRETEAFF. Written as DNA, the CDR3 is TGCAGCGTTAAGGGGCTTAGGGAAACTGAAGCTTTCTTT.

CDR3 sequence (DNA): TGTGCCAGCAGTCGGCTAGCGGGAGACGAGCAGTACTTC. It specifies CASSRLAGDEQYF. The chain carries TRBV28 and TRBJ2-7; 10 nucleotides align to TRBD2. The germline V gene encodes CDR1 MDHEN and CDR2 SYDVKM. Trimming cost V 5 bases and J 5 bases; bases outside gene matches: 3. This CDR3 has 13 residues.

J is TRBJ2-7 and V is TRBV18; TRBD1 matches 10 bases. V was pared by 5 bases and J by 5 bases, with 3 bases of the junction left unmatched. Germline V gene lookup returns CDR1 KGHSH and CDR2 LQKENI. The CDR3 consists of 13 residues. The CDR3 loop reads CASSSGTGDEQYF. DNA for the CDR3: TGTGCCAGCTCATCAGGGACAGGGGACGAGCAGTACTTC.